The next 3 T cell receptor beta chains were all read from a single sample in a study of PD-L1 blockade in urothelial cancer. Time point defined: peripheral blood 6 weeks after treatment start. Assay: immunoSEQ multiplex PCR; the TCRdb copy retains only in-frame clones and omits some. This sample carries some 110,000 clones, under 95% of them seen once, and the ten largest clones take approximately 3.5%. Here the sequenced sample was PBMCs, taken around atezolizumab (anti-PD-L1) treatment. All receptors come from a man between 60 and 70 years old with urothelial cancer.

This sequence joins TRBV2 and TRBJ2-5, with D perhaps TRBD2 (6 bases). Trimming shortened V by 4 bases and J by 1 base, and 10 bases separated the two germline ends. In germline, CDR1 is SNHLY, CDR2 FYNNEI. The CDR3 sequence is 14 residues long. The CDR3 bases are TGTGCCAGCAGTGCCCGGGGGACCCAAGAGACCCAGTACTTC. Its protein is CASSARGTQETQYF.

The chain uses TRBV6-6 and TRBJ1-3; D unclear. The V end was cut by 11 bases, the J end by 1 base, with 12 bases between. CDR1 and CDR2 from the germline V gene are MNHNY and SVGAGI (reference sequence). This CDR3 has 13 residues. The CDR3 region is CASNSYSGNTIYF. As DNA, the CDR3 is TGTGCCTCGAATAGCTATTCTGGAAACACCATATATTTT.

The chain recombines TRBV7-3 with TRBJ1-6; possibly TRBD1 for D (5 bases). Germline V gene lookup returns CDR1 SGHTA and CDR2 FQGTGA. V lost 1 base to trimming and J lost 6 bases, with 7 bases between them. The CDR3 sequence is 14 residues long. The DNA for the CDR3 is TGTGCCAGCAGCTTAAACAGGCTTAATTCACCCCTCCACTTT. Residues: CASSLNRLNSPLHF.